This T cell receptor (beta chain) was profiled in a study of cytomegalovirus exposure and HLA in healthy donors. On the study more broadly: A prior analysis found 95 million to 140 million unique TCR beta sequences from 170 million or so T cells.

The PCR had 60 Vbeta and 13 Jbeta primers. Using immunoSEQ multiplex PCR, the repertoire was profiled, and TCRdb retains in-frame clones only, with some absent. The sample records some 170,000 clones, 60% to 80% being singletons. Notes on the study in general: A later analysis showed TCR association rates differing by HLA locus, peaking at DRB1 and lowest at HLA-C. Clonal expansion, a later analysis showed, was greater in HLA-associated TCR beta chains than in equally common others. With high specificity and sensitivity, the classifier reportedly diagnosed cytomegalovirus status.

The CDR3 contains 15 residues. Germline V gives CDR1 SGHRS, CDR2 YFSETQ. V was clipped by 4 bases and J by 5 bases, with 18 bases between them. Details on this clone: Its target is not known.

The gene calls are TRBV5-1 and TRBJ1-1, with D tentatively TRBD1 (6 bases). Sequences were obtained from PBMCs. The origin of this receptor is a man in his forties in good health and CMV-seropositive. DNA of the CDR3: TGCGCCAGCAGCGTGGAGGGGGGGGCGAGTACTGAAGCTTTCTTT. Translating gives CASSVEGGASTEAFF.